Listed below are T cell receptor beta chains from one sample, sequenced in a study of cytomegalovirus exposure and HLA in healthy donors. Clones were read by immunoSEQ multiplex PCR, and TCRdb kept only the in-frame ones, dropping some. The data show more than 35,000 clones, around 68% seen once. Sequenced sample: PBMCs. The receptor source for this set is a man aged 40-50 years in good health and CMV-seronegative. CDR3s include the opening cysteine and the closing phenylalanine or tryptophan. A D gene is named only where the DNA matches it firmly. The size of a clone is reported for some rows only, either as once, few or many, or as a class for expanded clones.

d_call	clone_size	v_call	j_call	cdr3_aa	cdr3_nt
NA	NA	TRBV28	TRBJ2-1	CASSTILNDTNEQFF	TGTGCCAGCAGTACCATACTGAATGATACGAATGAGCAGTTCTTC
NA	once	TRBV7-9	TRBJ2-1	CASGGGGGAGNEQFF	TGTGCCAGCGGGGGTGGGGGGGGCGCGGGGAATGAGCAGTTCTTC
TRBD2	NA	TRBV6-5	TRBJ2-2	CASIGLAGNTGELFF	TGTGCCAGCATTGGACTAGCGGGGAACACCGGGGAGCTGTTTTTT
NA	once	TRBV28	TRBJ2-7	CASSFKRNSYEQYF	TGTGCCAGCAGTTTTAAGAGAAACTCCTACGAGCAGTACTTC
TRBD1	NA	TRBV4-3	TRBJ1-4	CASSQGQPATNEKLFF	TGCGCCAGCAGCCAGGGACAGCCCGCAACTAATGAAAAACTGTTTTTT
TRBD2	NA	TRBV5-4	TRBJ2-1	CASSFSGLAGNSYNEQFF	TGTGCCAGCAGCTTTTCGGGACTAGCGGGGAACTCCTACAATGAGCAGTTCTTC
NA	NA	TRBV11-3	TRBJ2-1	CASSSPPRKEQFF	TGTGCCAGCAGCAGTCCCCCCAGGAAAGAGCAGTTCTTC
NA	few	TRBV19	TRBJ1-5	CASILGAYSNQPQHF	TGTGCCAGTATTTTAGGGGCATATAGCAATCAGCCCCAGCATTTT
NA	NA	TRBV5-1	TRBJ2-5	CASSLGGGNQETQYF	TGCGCCAGCAGCTTGGGTGGGGGCAATCAAGAGACCCAGTACTTC
TRBD1	NA	TRBV15	TRBJ2-5	CATSRGTGTGPGETQYF	TGTGCCACCAGCAGAGGGACCGGGACAGGGCCCGGGGAGACCCAGTACTTC